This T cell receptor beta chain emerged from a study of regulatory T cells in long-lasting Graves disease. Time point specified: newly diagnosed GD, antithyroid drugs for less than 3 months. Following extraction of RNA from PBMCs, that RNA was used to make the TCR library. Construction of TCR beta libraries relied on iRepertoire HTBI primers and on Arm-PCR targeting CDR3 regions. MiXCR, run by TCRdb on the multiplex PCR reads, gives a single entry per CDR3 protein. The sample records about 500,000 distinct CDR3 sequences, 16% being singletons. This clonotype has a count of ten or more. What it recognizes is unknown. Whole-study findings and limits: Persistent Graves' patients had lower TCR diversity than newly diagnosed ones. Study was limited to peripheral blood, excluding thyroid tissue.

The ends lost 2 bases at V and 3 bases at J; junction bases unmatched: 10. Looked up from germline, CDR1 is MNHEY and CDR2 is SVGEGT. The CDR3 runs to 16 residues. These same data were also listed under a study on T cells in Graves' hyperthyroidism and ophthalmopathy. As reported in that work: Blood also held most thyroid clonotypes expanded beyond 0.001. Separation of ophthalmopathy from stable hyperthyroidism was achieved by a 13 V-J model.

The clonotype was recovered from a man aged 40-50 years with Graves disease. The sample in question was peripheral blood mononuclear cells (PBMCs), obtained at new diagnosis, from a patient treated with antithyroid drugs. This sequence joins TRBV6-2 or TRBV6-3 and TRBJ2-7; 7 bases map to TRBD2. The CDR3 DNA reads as TGTGCCAGCAGTTACACCCACGGCGGGAGCGTCTACGAGCAGTACTTC. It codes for CASSYTHGGSVYEQYF.